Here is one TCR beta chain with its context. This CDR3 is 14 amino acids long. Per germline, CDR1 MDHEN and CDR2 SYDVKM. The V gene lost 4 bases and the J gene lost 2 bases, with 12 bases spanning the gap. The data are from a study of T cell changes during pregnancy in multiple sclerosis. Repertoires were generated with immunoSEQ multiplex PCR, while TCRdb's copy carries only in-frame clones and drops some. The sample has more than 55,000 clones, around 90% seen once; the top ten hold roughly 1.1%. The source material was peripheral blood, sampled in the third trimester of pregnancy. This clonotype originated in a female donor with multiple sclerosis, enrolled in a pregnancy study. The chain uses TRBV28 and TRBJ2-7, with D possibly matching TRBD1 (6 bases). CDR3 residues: CASSSGHVTYEQYF. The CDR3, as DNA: TGTGCCAGCAGTTCGGGACACGTCACCTACGAGCAGTACTTC.